One and the same sample provided the 21 T cell receptor beta chains below, sequenced in a study of shared clonotypes between healthy human individuals. TCRdb keeps only in-frame clones here, not all; method: immunoSEQ multiplex PCR. Among about 2 million clones listed, 85% to 95% were seen once. Source material: naive CD4+ T cells sorted from blood. Subset here: CD45RA+ positively selected. The receptors shown here come from a man between 18 and 29 years old in good health.

This chain joins TRBV10-3 and TRBJ2-1, with D unresolved. Germline V gene sequence: CDR1 ENHRY, CDR2 SYGVKD. This CDR3 has 16 amino acids. Trimming removed 2 bases at V and 2 bases at J, with 13 bases between. CDR3 coding DNA: TGTGCCATCAGTGAGAACCTCCTAGTTGCCTACAATGAGCAGTTCTTC. It specifies CAISENLLVAYNEQFF.

About this clone itself: In the same sample, other DNA sequences code for this CDR3. The chain joins TRBV29-1 to TRBJ2-7, with D hard to call. Germline CDR1 and CDR2: SQVTM and ANQGSEA. Trimming shortened V by 1 base and J by 4 bases, and 8 bases separated the two germline ends. The CDR3 contains 12 residues. The CDR3 coding sequence is TGCAGCGTTGAAGTCACGGGTTACGAGCAGTACTTC. It codes for CSVEVTGYEQYF.

As DNA, the CDR3 is TGTGCCAGCAGCTTAGATGGGACACATCTTGGCTACACCTTC. This gives the protein CASSLDGTHLGYTF. This chain connects TRBV7-9 to TRBJ1-2, with a weak D call TRBD1 (6 bases). The CDR3 contains 14 residues. Looked up from germline, CDR1 is SEHNR and CDR2 is FQNEAQ (reference sequence). Trimming removed 1 base at V and 7 bases at J, with 13 bases between.

V gene TRBV7-2 combines with J gene TRBJ1-1; D is uncertain. Trimming took off 1 base at V and 2 bases at J, with 8 bases between the two ends. Germline V lookup: CDR1 SGHTA, CDR2 FQGNSA. This CDR3 spans 14 amino acids. In DNA, the CDR3 is TGTGCCAGCAGCTTAGGCCTGAGAAACACTGAAGCTTTCTTT. This translates into CASSLGLRNTEAFF. Full variable domain (outside the CDR3, taken from reference TRBV7-2 and TRBJ1-1): GAGVSQSPSNKVTEKGKDVELRCDPISGHTALYWYRQSLGQGLEFLIYFQGNSAPDKSGLPSDRFSAERTGGSVSTLTIQRTQQEDSAVYLCASSLGLRNTEAFFGQGTRLTVV.

The gene calls are TRBV19 and TRBJ2-1; TRBD2 might be the D (6 bases). The V end lost 3 bases, the J end lost 10 bases, and 13 bases lay between the germline ends. This CDR3 is 13 amino acids long. Germline loops: CDR1 LNHDA, CDR2 SQIVND (reference sequence). CDR3 sequence reads: CASSIHGGGEQFF. CDR3 bases: TGTGCCAGTAGTATCCACGGGGGTGGGGAGCAGTTCTTC.

The chain joins TRBV6-5 to TRBJ1-5; TRBD1 might be the D (5 bases). The V and J ends lost 7 bases and 2 bases respectively, with 12 bases between them. Germline CDR1 is MNHEY and CDR2 is SVGAGI. The CDR3 length is 14 residues. The CDR3 loop reads CASKGAGGNQPQHF. DNA of the CDR3: TGTGCCAGCAAAGGAGCGGGGGGCAATCAGCCCCAGCATTTT.

The chain joins TRBV10-3 to TRBJ2-7; 11 positions agree with TRBD2. CDR1 and CDR2 from the germline V gene are ENHRY and SYGVKD. The V gene end was trimmed by 5 bases and the J gene end by 0 bases; junction bases not matched to a gene: 3. CDR3 length equals 15 residues. In DNA, the CDR3 is TGTGCCATCAGTCAAGGACTAGCGGGCTCCTACGAGCAGTACTTC. It is translated as CAISQGLAGSYEQYF.

V and J are TRBV6-5 and TRBJ2-2; D may be TRBD1 (6 bases). This CDR3 comprises 13 residues. Trimming took off 10 bases at V and 6 bases at J, with 15 bases between the two ends. Germline CDR1 MNHEY, CDR2 SVGAGI. The CDR3 sequence: CAIARGKAGELFF. DNA of the CDR3: TGTGCCATAGCCAGGGGAAAGGCCGGGGAGCTGTTTTTT.

The V and J genes are TRBV7-3 and TRBJ2-2, with 8 bases lining up with TRBD2. V shed 5 bases, J shed 4 bases, and the junction held 3 bases outside the gene matches. Germline V gene sequence: CDR1 SGHTA, CDR2 FQGTGA. The CDR3 extends over 14 amino acids. CDR3 protein: CASSHREGTGELFF. For the CDR3, the DNA is TGTGCCAGCAGCCACCGGGAGGGCACCGGGGAGCTGTTTTTT.

This chain connects TRBV19 to TRBJ2-7, with D possibly TRBD1 on 6 matching bases. Trimming cost V 7 bases and J 2 bases, with 12 bases left between them. Germline loops: CDR1 LNHDA, CDR2 SQIVND (reference sequence). The CDR3 has 13 residues. CDR3 nucleotide sequence: TGTGCCAGTAAAAACAGGGACACCTACGAGCAGTACTTC. Amino acid sequence: CASKNRDTYEQYF.

Details on this clone: Other DNA sequences within the sample encode an identical CDR3. This chain links TRBV7-9 with TRBJ2-7, with D hard to call. V lost 0 bases, J lost 0 bases, and 6 bases lay in between. CDR3 size: 14 residues. CDR1 and CDR2 from the germline V gene are SEHNR and FQNEAQ (reference sequence). The CDR3 nucleotides read TGTGCCAGCAGCTTAGCTAGAAGCTCCTACGAGCAGTACTTC. This translates into CASSLARSSYEQYF.

This sequence joins TRBV19 and TRBJ2-1; no clear D gene. Between the trimmed V and J ends, which lost 5 bases and 1 base, there was a span of 3 bases. CDR3 size: 12 residues. CDR1 LNHDA and CDR2 SQIVND come from the germline V gene (reference sequence). This chain's CDR3 is CASSGSYNEQFF. The CDR3 DNA reads TGTGCCAGTAGTGGGTCCTACAATGAGCAGTTCTTC.

The V call is TRBV6-6, the J call TRBJ2-7; 12 bases line up with TRBD1. Unmatched junction bases numbered 6, after V lost 2 bases and J lost 7 bases. Germline V gives CDR1 MNHNY, CDR2 SVGAGI (reference sequence). This CDR3 region has 15 residues. This chain's CDR3 is CASSYPGQGAGEQYF. The CDR3 nucleotides are TGTGCCAGCAGTTACCCGGGACAGGGGGCAGGGGAGCAGTACTTC.

The sample holds one count of this clone. This sequence joins TRBV30 and TRBJ2-1; 8 bases are a match to TRBD1. The junction had 5 bases not matched to a gene; V was cut back by 0 bases and J by 1 base. CDR1 is GTSNPN, CDR2 SVGIG, per germline (reference sequence). There are 16 residues in the CDR3. CDR3 sequence: CAWSVQQGVSYNEQFF. CDR3 in DNA: TGTGCCTGGAGTGTACAACAGGGGGTTTCCTACAATGAGCAGTTCTTC.

The chain employs TRBV6-1 and TRBJ1-1; perhaps TRBD1 as D (5 bases). Germline lookup yields CDR1 MNHNS and CDR2 SASEGT. V was shortened by 1 base and J by 0 bases, with 12 bases between the two germline ends. The CDR3 has 16 amino acids. As DNA, the CDR3 is TGTGCCAGCAGTGAAGGTTTTCGGGGGATGAACACTGAAGCTTTCTTT. It codes for CASSEGFRGMNTEAFF.

This clone was seen a single time. The gene calls are TRBV5-1 and TRBJ2-1; the D is unclear. V gave up 3 bases and J gave up 0 bases, with 10 bases separating them. CDR3 length equals 15 residues. CDR1 and CDR2 (germline): SGHRS, YFSETQ. The CDR3 spells CASSSTPPSYNEQFF. CDR3 coding DNA: TGCGCCAGCAGCTCGACTCCTCCCTCCTACAATGAGCAGTTCTTC.

The V and J genes are TRBV5-6 and TRBJ2-7, with 10 bases identical to TRBD1. V dropped 4 bases and J dropped 3; count of bases not matched to a gene: 10. From germline, CDR1 is SGHDT and CDR2 YYEEEE. This CDR3 contains 16 residues. The CDR3 nucleotides read TGTGCCAGCAGCAACTTCAGACAGGGGGCGAACTACGAGCAGTACTTC. This sequence encodes CASSNFRQGANYEQYF.

The chain employs TRBV18 and TRBJ2-7; 7 bases are shared with TRBD2. The CDR3 runs to 15 residues. J gave up 0 bases and V 3 bases, and 5 bases lay outside the gene matches. Germline loops: CDR1 KGHSH, CDR2 LQKENI. The CDR3 protein is CASSPSRGSSYEQYF. CDR3 coding DNA: TGTGCCAGCTCACCCTCCCGCGGGAGCTCCTACGAGCAGTACTTC.

This clone was seen only once. J is TRBJ1-5 and V is TRBV6-5, with TRBD1 matching over 8 bases. Losses at the gene ends were 6 bases for V and 0 bases for J; bases not matched to a gene: 4. The CDR3 runs to 15 residues. Germline V gene data show CDR1 as MNHEY and CDR2 as SVGAGI. The CDR3 coding sequence is TGTGCCAGCAGAGACAGGGGATATAGCAATCAGCCCCAGCATTTT. Its protein product is CASRDRGYSNQPQHF.

This clone has only one observation. The V call is TRBV7-2, the J call TRBJ2-3, with 9 bases fitting TRBD1. V lost 5 bases and J lost 4; bases outside the gene matches: 4. The length of the CDR3 is 14 residues. Germline assignment: CDR1 SGHTA and CDR2 FQGNSA. CDR3 DNA: TGTGCCAGCAGCCCCGGACAGGGGCCAGATACGCAGTATTTT. Residues: CASSPGQGPDTQYF.

The chain has TRBV7-2 and TRBJ1-3; D is perhaps TRBD1 (5 bases). The CDR3 length is 16 residues. The V gene's germline CDR1 is SGHTA and CDR2 FQGNSA. V lost 2 bases to trimming and J lost 0 bases, with 11 bases between them. The CDR3 spells CASSLRDGDSGNTIYF. DNA of the CDR3: TGTGCCAGCAGCTTACGGGACGGAGACTCTGGAAACACCATATATTTT.